The TCR beta chain under discussion was sequenced for a study of blood T cell repertoires in COVID-19. Turning to the study itself: Samples came from the United States, Italy and Spain, spanning acute and convalescent COVID-19. In each case, the material was cDNA or gDNA derived from T cells, B-cell-depleted T cells, or PBMCs.

As processed by the authors: For nucleated cells, counts were estimated from reference gene primer amplification. Produced via immunoSEQ multiplex PCR; TCRdb's table is partial and in-frame only. V, J and clone size derive from that table, while D and trimming were established from the DNA sequence. The sample lists roughly 190,000 clones, around 80% seen once, with 13% to 15% in the top ten. The CDR3 is 14 amino acids. Germline CDR1 reads MNHEY; CDR2 reads SMNVEV (reference sequence). V dropped 3 bases and J dropped 5 bases, with 13 bases sitting between them. This clonotype was sampled from a man aged 30 to 45 with active or convalescent COVID-19. The source material was peripheral blood. The chain employs TRBV27 and TRBJ1-2, with D possibly being TRBD1 (6 bases). CDR3 region: CASSFGATGYGYTF. In DNA, the CDR3 is TGTGCCAGCAGTTTTGGGGCGACAGGTTATGGCTACACCTTC.